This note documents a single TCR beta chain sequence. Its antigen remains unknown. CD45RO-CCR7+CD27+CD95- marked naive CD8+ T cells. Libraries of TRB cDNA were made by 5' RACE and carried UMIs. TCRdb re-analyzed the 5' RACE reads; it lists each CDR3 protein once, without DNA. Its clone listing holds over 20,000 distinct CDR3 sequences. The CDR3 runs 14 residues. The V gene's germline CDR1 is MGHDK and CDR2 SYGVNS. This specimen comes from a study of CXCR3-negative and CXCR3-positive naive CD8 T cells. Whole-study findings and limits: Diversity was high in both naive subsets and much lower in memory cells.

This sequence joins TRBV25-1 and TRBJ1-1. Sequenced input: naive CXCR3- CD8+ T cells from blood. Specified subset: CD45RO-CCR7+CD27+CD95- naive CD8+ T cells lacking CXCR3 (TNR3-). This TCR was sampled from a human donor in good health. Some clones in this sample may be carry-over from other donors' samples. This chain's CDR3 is CASSAFGGNTEAFF. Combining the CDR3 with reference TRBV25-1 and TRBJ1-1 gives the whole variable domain EADIYQTPRYLVIGTGKKITLECSQTMGHDKMYWYQQDPGMELHLIHYSYGVNSTEKGDLSSESTVSRIRTEHFPLTLESARPSHTSQYLCASSAFGGNTEAFFGQGTRLTVV.